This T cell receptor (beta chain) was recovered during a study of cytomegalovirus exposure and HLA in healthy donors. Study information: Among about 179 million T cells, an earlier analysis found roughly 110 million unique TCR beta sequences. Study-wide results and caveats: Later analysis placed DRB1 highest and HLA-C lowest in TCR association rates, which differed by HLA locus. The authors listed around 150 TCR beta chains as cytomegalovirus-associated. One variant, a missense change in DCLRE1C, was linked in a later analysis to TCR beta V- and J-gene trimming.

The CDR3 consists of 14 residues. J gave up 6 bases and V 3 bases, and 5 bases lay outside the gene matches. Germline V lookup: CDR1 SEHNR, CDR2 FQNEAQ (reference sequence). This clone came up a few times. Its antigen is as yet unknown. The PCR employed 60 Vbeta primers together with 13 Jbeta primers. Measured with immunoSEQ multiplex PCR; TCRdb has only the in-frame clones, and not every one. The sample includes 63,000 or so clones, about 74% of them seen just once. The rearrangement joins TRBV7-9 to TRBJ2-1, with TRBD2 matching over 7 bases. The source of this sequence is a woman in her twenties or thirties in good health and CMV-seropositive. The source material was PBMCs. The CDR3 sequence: CASSFLTSTNEQFF. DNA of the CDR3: TGTGCCAGCAGCTTTCTGACTAGCACCAATGAGCAGTTCTTC.